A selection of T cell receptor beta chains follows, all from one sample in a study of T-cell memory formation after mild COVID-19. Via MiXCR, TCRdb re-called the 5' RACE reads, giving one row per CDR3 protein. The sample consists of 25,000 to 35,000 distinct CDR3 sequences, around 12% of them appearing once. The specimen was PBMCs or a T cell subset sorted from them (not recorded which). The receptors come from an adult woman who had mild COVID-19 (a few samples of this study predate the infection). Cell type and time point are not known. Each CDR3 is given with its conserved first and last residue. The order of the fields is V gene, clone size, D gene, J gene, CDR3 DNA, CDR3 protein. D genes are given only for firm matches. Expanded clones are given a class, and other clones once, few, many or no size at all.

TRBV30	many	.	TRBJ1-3	TGTGCCTGGAGTCTCTCACACTCTGGAAACACCATATATTTT	CAWSLSHSGNTIYF
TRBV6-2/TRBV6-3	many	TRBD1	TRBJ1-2	TGTGCCAGCAGGTGGACAGGGGAGCACTATGGCTACACCTTC	CASRWTGEHYGYTF
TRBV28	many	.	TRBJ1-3	TGTGCCAGCCTATCGGGACGAATTTCTGGAAACACCATATATTTT	CASLSGRISGNTIYF
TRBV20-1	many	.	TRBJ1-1	TGCAGTGCTAGTTCGGAAAGGGCTTTCTTT	CSASSERAFF
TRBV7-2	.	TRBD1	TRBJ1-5	TGTGCCAGCAGCTTACTAGGGACAGGGGCCAAACATCAGCCCCAGCATTTT	CASSLLGTGAKHQPQHF
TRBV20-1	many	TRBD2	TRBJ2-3	TGCAGTGCTAGAGATATAGGGCTAGCGGGAGCCCCAGATACGCAGTATTTT	CSARDIGLAGAPDTQYF
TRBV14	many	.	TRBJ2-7	TGTGCCAGCAGCGATCATAACTTCTACGAGCAGTACTTC	CASSDHNFYEQYF
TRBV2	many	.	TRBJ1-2	TGTGCCAGCAGCCCGACAGAACAGGCTGGCTACACCTTC	CASSPTEQAGYTF
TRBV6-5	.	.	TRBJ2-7	TGTGCCAGCAGTTACTCGGGGTCCTCCTACGAGCAGTACTTC	CASSYSGSSYEQYF
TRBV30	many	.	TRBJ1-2	TGTGCCTGGAGTGTCTCCCTTTGGGGCTACACCTTC	CAWSVSLWGYTF
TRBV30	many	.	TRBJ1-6	TGTGCCTATAAGTTGCGCTCACCCCTCCACTTT	CAYKLRSPLHF
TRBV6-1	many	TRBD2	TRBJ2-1	TGTGCCAGCAGGCTAGCGGGGGGGCGGTACAATGAGCAGTTCTTC	CASRLAGGRYNEQFF
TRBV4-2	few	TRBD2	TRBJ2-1	TGTGCCAGCAGCCCTTGGACTAGCGGGGAGAACTCCTACAATGAGCAGTTCTTC	CASSPWTSGENSYNEQFF
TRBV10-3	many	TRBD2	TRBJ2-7	TGTGCCATCAGTGAGATAGCTAGCGGGTACGAGCAGTACTTC	CAISEIASGYEQYF
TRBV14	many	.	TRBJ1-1	TGTGCCAGCAGCCCATTGGGGCGGGCGGCTTTCTTT	CASSPLGRAAFF
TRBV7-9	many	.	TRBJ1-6	TGTGCCAGCAGCTCCACCGGGACAACAGGGAACTCACCCCTCCACTTT	CASSSTGTTGNSPLHF
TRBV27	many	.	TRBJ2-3	TGTGCCAGCAGTTTTCGTCCAGATACGCAGTATTTT	CASSFRPDTQYF
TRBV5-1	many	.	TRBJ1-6	TGCGCCAGCAGCTTGAACGTGGACCTCTATAATTCACCCCTCCACTTT	CASSLNVDLYNSPLHF
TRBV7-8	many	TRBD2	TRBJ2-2	TGTGCCAGCAGCTCCCCAAGTTGGAGCGGGAGTCGCCCGCCCGGGGAGCTGTTTTTT	CASSSPSWSGSRPPGELFF
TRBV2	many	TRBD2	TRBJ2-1	TGTGCCAGCAGTGTGTACCTAGCGGGGGGAACGCAGTTCTTC	CASSVYLAGGTQFF
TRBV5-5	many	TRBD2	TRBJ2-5	TGTGCCAGCAACCAGCGGGGGGCCCAGCAAGAGACCCAGTACTTC	CASNQRGAQQETQYF
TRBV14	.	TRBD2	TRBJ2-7	TGTGCCAGCAGTCGCTTGACTAGCGGGTCCTACGAGCAGTACTTC	CASSRLTSGSYEQYF
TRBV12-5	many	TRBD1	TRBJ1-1	TGTGCTAGTGGTGACAGGGAGGACACTGAAGCTTTCTTT	CASGDREDTEAFF
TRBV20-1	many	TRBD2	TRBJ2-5	TGCAGTGCTAGTGACGGTGGAGAAGCGGCTAGCGGGAGGGTCCAAGAGACCCAGTACTTC	CSASDGGEAASGRVQETQYF
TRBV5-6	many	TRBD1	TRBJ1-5	TGTGCCAGCAGCTTGGGAAGGGGGCTGGGCAATCAGCCCCAGCATTTT	CASSLGRGLGNQPQHF
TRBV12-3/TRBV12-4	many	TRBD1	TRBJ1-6	TGTGCCAGCAGCCCCTCCGGGACAGGGAGTTCACCCCTCCACTTT	CASSPSGTGSSPLHF
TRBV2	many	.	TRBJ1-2	TGTGCCAGCAGTGAAATGGGGGACTATGGCTACACCTTC	CASSEMGDYGYTF
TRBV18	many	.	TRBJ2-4	TGTGCCAGCTCACCAGGGGGCATTCAGTACTTC	CASSPGGIQYF
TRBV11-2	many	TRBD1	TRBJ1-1	TGTGCCAGCAGCTTAGATCTCGTTGACAGGGAGGTCTTCTTT	CASSLDLVDREVFF
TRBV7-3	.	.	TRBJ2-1	TGTGCCAGCAGCCCGGGCCCTAGCCCCGGGGGATGTGAGCAGTTCTTC	CASSPGPSPGGCEQFF
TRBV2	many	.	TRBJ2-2	TGTGCCAGCAGTGAATATGTCCGAGGGGCGAACACCGGGGAGCTGTTTTTT	CASSEYVRGANTGELFF
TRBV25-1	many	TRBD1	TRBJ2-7	TGTGCCAGCAGTGCCGGGACAGATCTTTCCTACGAGCAGTACTTC	CASSAGTDLSYEQYF
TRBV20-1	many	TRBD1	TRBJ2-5	TGCAGTGGGCTCTGGGGAAGGGGGCCAGAGACCCAGTACTTC	CSGLWGRGPETQYF
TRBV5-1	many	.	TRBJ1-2	TGCGCCAGCAGACGGGGGGAGAGCAATCTTAACTATGGCTACACCTTC	CASRRGESNLNYGYTF
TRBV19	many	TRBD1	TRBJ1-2	TGTGCCAGTAGTACCATCCCAAACAGGGGCGCCTATGGCTACACCTTC	CASSTIPNRGAYGYTF
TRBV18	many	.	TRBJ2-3	TGTGCCAGCTCACCCTACACAGATACGCAGTATTTT	CASSPYTDTQYF
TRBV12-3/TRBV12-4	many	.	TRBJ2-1	TGTGCCAGCAGTACTAGGGGATTAGGGAATGAGCAGTTCTTC	CASSTRGLGNEQFF
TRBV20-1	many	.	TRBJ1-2	TGCAGTGCTAGAGATGGGGGGAGTCCCAACTATGGCTACACCTTC	CSARDGGSPNYGYTF
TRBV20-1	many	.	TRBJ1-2	TGCAGTGCTCCCCCTGGGGTTGACTATGGCTACACCTTC	CSAPPGVDYGYTF
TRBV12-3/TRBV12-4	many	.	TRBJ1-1	TGTGCCAGCAGTGGTCTTCGACAGAGTACGGGAAACACTGAAGCTTTCTTT	CASSGLRQSTGNTEAFF
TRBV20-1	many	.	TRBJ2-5	TGCAGTGCCCAGAACGCGGAAGATTCAAAGCAGACCCAGTACTTC	CSAQNAEDSKQTQYF